Reported below is one T cell receptor beta chain. Its antigen is as yet unknown. Deletions cut 6 bases from V and 10 bases from J, with 15 bases between. Germline assignment: CDR1 SQVTM and CDR2 ANQGSEA. This CDR3 is 11 amino acids long. The data stem from a study of cytomegalovirus exposure and HLA in healthy donors. Study outcomes and limitations: In a later analysis, DRB1 alleles had the most associated TCRs; HLA-C alleles the fewest. According to an earlier analysis, most TCR beta V segments yielded productive rearrangements about 87% or about 30% of the time. An analysis was carried out later, and it reportedly showed fewer N-insertions in an Asian-associated ancestry cluster than the approximately 700-donor mean.

The PCR was carried out with 60 Vbeta primers and 13 Jbeta primers. Profiled with immunoSEQ multiplex PCR; TCRdb holds only in-frame clones, not every one. This table holds 95,000 to 100,000 clones, 65% to 75% found once. Specimen: PBMCs. The chain carries TRBV29-1 and TRBJ1-1; D ambiguous. This clonotype was sampled from a middle-aged woman in good health and CMV-seronegative. CDR3 DNA: TGCAGCGTCCAGCGGGATTTGGCAGCTTTCTTT. This gives the protein CSVQRDLAAFF.